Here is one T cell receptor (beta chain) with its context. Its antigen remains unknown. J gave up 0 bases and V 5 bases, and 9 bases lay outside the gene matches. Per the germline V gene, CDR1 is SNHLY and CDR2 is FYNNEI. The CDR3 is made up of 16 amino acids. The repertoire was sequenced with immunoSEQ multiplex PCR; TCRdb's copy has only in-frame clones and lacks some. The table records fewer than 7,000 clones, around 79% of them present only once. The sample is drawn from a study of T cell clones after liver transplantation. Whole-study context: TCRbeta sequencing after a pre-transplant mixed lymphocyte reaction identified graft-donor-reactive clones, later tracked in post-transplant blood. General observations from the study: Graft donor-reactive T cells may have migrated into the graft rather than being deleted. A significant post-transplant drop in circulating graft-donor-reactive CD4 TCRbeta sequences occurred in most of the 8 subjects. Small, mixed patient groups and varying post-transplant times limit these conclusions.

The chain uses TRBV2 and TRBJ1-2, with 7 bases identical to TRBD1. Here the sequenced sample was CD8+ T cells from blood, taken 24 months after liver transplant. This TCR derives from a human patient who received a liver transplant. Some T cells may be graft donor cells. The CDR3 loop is CASSSVDRAANYGYTF. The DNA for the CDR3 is TGTGCCAGCAGTTCCGTTGACAGGGCAGCTAACTATGGCTACACCTTC.